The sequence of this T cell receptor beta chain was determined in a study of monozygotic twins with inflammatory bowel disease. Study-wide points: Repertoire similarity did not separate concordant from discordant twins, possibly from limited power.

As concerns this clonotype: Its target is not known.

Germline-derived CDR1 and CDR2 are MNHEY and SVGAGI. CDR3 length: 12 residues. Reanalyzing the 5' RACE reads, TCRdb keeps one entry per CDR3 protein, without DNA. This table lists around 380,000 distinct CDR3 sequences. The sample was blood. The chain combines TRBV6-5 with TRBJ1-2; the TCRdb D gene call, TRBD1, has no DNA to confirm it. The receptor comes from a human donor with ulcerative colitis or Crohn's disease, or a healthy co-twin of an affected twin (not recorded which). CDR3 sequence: CASGGPIYGYTF.